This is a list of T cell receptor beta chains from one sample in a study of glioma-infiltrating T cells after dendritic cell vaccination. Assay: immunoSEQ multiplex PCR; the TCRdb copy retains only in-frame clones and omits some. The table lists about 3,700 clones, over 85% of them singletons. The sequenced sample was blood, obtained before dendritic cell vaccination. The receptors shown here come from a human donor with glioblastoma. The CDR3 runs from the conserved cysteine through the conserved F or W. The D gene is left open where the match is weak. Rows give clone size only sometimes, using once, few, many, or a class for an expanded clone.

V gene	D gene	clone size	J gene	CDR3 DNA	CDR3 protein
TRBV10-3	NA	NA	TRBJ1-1	TGTGCCATCAGTGAGTCAGTGGCAGTATTGCCTGAAGCTTTCTTT	CAISESVAVLPEAFF
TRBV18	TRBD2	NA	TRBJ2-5	TGTGCCAGCTCGACCAATCAACTAGCGGGAACCGGAGAGACCCAGTACTTC	CASSTNQLAGTGETQYF
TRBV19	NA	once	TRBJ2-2	TGTGCCAGTAGGCCAGGCCGCAACACCGGGGAGCTGTTTTTT	CASRPGRNTGELFF
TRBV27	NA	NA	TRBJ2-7	TGTGCCAGTGGACTACGATCCCGGTGGTACGAGCAGTACTTC	CASGLRSRWYEQYF
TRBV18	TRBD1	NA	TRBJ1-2	TGTGCCAGCTCGCGCTTAGGGGACAGCCTCAACTATGGCTACACCTTC	CASSRLGDSLNYGYTF
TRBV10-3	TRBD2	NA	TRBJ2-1	TGTGCCATGGGGGGGGCGGGAGGCCTAGACAATGAGCAGTTCTTC	CAMGGAGGLDNEQFF
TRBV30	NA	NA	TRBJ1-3	TGTGCCTGGAGTGTACTCGGCCAGGGAATCAGAAACACCATATATTTT	CAWSVLGQGIRNTIYF
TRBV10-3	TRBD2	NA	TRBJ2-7	TGTGCCATCAGGGGGACTACCAACTACGAGCAGTACTTC	CAIRGTTNYEQYF
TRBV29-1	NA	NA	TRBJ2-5	TGCAGCGTTTTAGCCCCCCCCCGCCAAGAGACCCAGTACTTC	CSVLAPPRQETQYF
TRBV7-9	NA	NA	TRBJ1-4	TGTGCCAGCAGCTTAGGAGGGGGACCTAATGAAAAACTGTTTTTT	CASSLGGGPNEKLFF
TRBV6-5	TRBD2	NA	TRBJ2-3	TGTGCCAGTAAACCTAGCGGGACCCTCGGTGATACGCGGTATTTT	CASKPSGTLGDTRYF
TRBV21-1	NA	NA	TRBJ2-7	TGTGCCAGCAGAAACAGCCCTCGGCCGCCGTCCTACGAGCAGTACTTC	CASRNSPRPPSYEQYF
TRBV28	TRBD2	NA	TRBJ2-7	TGTGCCAGCGATGGGGGGGGACGGCCCTACGAGCAGTACTTC	CASDGGGRPYEQYF
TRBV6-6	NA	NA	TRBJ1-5	TGTGCCAGCAACAGGGCCGTTGCCAATCAGCCCCAGCATTTT	CASNRAVANQPQHF
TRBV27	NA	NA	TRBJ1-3	TGTGCCAGCAGTGACGGCTGGAGCTCTGGAAACACCATATATTTT	CASSDGWSSGNTIYF
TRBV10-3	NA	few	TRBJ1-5	TGTGCCATCAGTGACACAGGACAGAGCAATCAGCCCCAGCATTTT	CAISDTGQSNQPQHF
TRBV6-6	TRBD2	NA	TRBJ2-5	TGTGCCAGCAGTAGGGTCTCGGGGGGGACCCAGTACTTC	CASSRVSGGTQYF
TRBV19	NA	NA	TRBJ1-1	TGTGCCAGTAGTATCGGTAGCACTGAAGCTTTCTTT	CASSIGSTEAFF
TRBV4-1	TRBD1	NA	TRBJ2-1	TGCGCCAGCAGCCAACCCCGGACAGGGATAGTGTGGCATGAGCAGTTCTTC	CASSQPRTGIVWHEQFF
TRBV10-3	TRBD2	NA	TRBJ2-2	TGTGCCATCAGTACACCTAGCGGGGTCGGACCCGGGGAGCTGTTTTTT	CAISTPSGVGPGELFF
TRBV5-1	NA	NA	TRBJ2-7	TGCGCCAGCAGCCAAGAAATTGGGGGGGAGCAGTACTTC	CASSQEIGGEQYF
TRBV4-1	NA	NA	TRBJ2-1	TGCGCCAGCAGCCAAAGGGCGGGAAGCTCCTACAATGAGCAGTTCTTC	CASSQRAGSSYNEQFF
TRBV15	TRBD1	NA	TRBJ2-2	TGTGCCACCAGCAGAGATAGTTTCTCGGCAAGGGGGCCCGGGGAGCTGTTTTTT	CATSRDSFSARGPGELFF
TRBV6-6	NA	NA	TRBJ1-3	TGTGCCAGCAGTTACTCACCGTCCACCTTGAGCACCATATATTTT	CASSYSPSTLSTIYF
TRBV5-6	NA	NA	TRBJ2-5	TGTGCCAGCAGCCTAGGGGCAACGGTGCGAGAGACCCAGTACTTC	CASSLGATVRETQYF
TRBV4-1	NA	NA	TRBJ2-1	TGCGCCAGCAGCCAAGGATCGACTGCGAGCTACAATGAGCAGTTCTTC	CASSQGSTASYNEQFF
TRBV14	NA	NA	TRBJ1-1	TGTGCCAGCAGCCAATATAGAGGACAGAACACTGAAGCTTTCTTT	CASSQYRGQNTEAFF